This is a list of T cell receptor beta chains from one sample in a study of identical twins. TCRdb re-derived calls from the 5' RACE reads in MiXCR, one entry per CDR3 protein. This sample carries some 210,000 distinct CDR3 sequences, approximately 16% of them seen once, and the ten largest clones take over 35%. These data also formed part of another study, on T cells expressing NK-cell markers.

Input material: CD8+ T cells sorted from blood. These receptors were obtained from a woman younger than 35 in good health. The CDR3 runs from the conserved cysteine through the conserved F or W. The D gene is left open where the match is weak. Not all rows give a size; the values are once, few, many and, for expanded clones, a class.

clone_size	v_call	d_call	j_call	cdr3_nt	cdr3_aa
NA	TRBV27	NA	TRBJ1-5	TGTGCCAGCAGCCTCGACAGGAATCAGCCCCAGCATTTT	CASSLDRNQPQHF
few	TRBV12-3/TRBV12-4	NA	TRBJ2-5	TGTGCCAGCAGCTTCACAGGCCTTCAAGAGACCCAGTACTTC	CASSFTGLQETQYF
once	TRBV30	NA	TRBJ2-3	TGTGCCTGGAGTGTGGGTTCAACTAGCACAGATACGCAGTATTTT	CAWSVGSTSTDTQYF
few	TRBV7-8	TRBD1	TRBJ1-3	TGTGCCAGCAGCTTGGGGCCCCGACAGGGCGCTGGAAACACCATATATTTT	CASSLGPRQGAGNTIYF
many	TRBV4-3	NA	TRBJ2-3	TGCGCCAGCAGCCAAGATGGGTCCCCTAGCACAGATACGCAGTATTTT	CASSQDGSPSTDTQYF
NA	TRBV2	TRBD1	TRBJ1-1	TGTGTCGACAGGGGGAACACTGAAGCTTTCTTT	CVDRGNTEAFF
few	TRBV7-2	TRBD2	TRBJ2-7	TGTGCCAGCAGTGGCGGGAGTTCCCACGAGCAGTACTTC	CASSGGSSHEQYF
few	TRBV7-6	NA	TRBJ2-7	TGTGCCAGCAGCTTAGTGACAGTTCCCTCCTACGAGCAGTACTTC	CASSLVTVPSYEQYF
few	TRBV5-1	TRBD1	TRBJ2-5	TGCGCCAGCAGCACATCGAGAGGGGGCGGCGAGACCCAGTACTTC	CASSTSRGGGETQYF
few	TRBV5-4	NA	TRBJ2-7	TGTGCCAGCAGCGGGACTCGTTATGACGAGCAGTACTTC	CASSGTRYDEQYF
few	TRBV6-1	TRBD2	TRBJ2-5	TGTGCCAGCAGATCGCTAGCGGGCCTACAAGAGACCCAGTACTTC	CASRSLAGLQETQYF